The 20 T cell receptor beta chains presented below share a single source sample, sequenced in a study of T cell repertoires in aging, cancer and after chemotherapy. The template was genomic DNA from peripheral blood, not RNA. A mixed TRB-A/B primer pool amplified rearranged TRB by multiplex touch-down PCR. One entry per CDR3 protein, called by TCRdb with MiXCR from the multiplex PCR reads. This table holds 2,500 to 3,000 distinct CDR3 sequences, approximately 54% found once. Sample: blood. The receptors were gathered from a human donor with a solid tumor.

The chain employs TRBV13 and TRBJ1-3; D unclear. The CDR3 sequence is 14 residues long. Deletions cut 4 bases from V and 3 bases from J, with 10 bases between. Germline V CDR1 and CDR2: PRHDT, FYEKMQ (reference sequence). In DNA, the CDR3 is TGTGCCAGCAGCTCGCGGGGAAGTGGAAACACCATATATTTT. It translates to CASSSRGSGNTIYF.

This chain joins TRBV11-1 and TRBJ2-5; D is uncertain. The germline V gene encodes CDR1 SGHAT and CDR2 FQDESV (reference sequence). The CDR3 has 12 residues. The ends were cut back, 2 bases at V and 5 bases at J, with 6 bases in the middle. DNA for the CDR3: TGTGCCAGCAGCTTAAATAAGGAGACCCAGTACTTC. Protein: CASSLNKETQYF.

V is TRBV11-2 and J is TRBJ1-2; TRBD1 might be the D (6 bases). V gave up 4 bases and J gave up 8 bases, with 14 bases separating them. The CDR3 covers 13 residues. From germline, CDR1 is SGHAT and CDR2 FQNNGV. CDR3 protein: CASSSYRAGGYTF. As DNA, the CDR3 is TGTGCCAGCAGCTCCTACAGGGCCGGAGGCTACACCTTC.

CDR3: CASSLAGAGRPNSYEQYF. The CDR3 DNA is TGCGCCAGCAGCTTGGCCGGGGCAGGGAGACCCAACTCCTACGAGCAGTACTTC. The chain recombines TRBV5-1 with TRBJ2-7; either TRBD1 or TRBD2 may supply D (5 bases each). Trimming removed 0 bases from V and 0 bases from J, with 19 bases in between. Germline CDR1 reads SGHRS; CDR2 reads YFSETQ. CDR3 length equals 18 residues.

The chain carries TRBV9 and TRBJ1-3; D is undetermined. This CDR3 has 13 residues. V gave up 3 bases and J gave up 4 bases, with 8 bases separating them. Germline CDR1 SGDLS, CDR2 YYNGEE. The CDR3 sequence is CASSDPQGNTIYF. The DNA of the CDR3 is TGTGCCAGCAGCGACCCACAGGGAAACACCATATATTTT.

V gene TRBV5-3 combines with J gene TRBJ2-2, with TRBD2 identical over 13 bases. TRBV5-3 is given ORF status, its function remaining uncertain. With V trimmed by 4 bases and J by 5 bases, 29 bases remained unmatched. This CDR3 is 24 amino acids long. The CDR3 bases are TGTGCCAGAAGCCCCGGTTTGGACGACTGGGGGGCACTAGCGGGAGGGCCGGGGACCGGGGAGCTGTTTTTT. It specifies CARSPGLDDWGALAGGPGTGELFF.

The chain links TRBV11-2 to TRBJ1-2, with 9 bases that match TRBD1. The CDR3 totals 14 residues. Losses at the gene ends were 5 bases for V and 4 bases for J; bases not matched to a gene: 5. The V gene's germline CDR1 is SGHAT and CDR2 FQNNGV. CDR3 DNA: TGTGCCAGCAGCAAGGACAGGGGATTCTATGGCTACACCTTC. Its translation is CASSKDRGFYGYTF. Combining the CDR3 with reference TRBV11-2 and TRBJ1-2 gives the whole variable domain EAGVAQSPRYKIIEKRQSVAFWCNPISGHATLYWYQQILGQGPKLLIQFQNNGVVDDSQLPKDRFSAERLKGVDSTLKIQPAKLEDSAVYLCASSKDRGFYGYTFGSGTRLTVV.

This clonotype occurred once. The chain carries TRBV11-2 and TRBJ1-1; 7 nucleotides align to TRBD1. Looked up from germline, CDR1 is SGHAT and CDR2 is FQNNGV. The CDR3 spans 14 residues. The J segment lost 4 bases and the V segment lost 4 bases, leaving 6 bases of the junction unmatched. CDR3 region: CASSSYRGRTEAFF. The CDR3 bases are TGTGCCAGCAGCTCCTACAGGGGTCGCACTGAAGCTTTCTTT. Full variable domain (rest looked up from reference TRBV11-2 and TRBJ1-1): EAGVAQSPRYKIIEKRQSVAFWCNPISGHATLYWYQQILGQGPKLLIQFQNNGVVDDSQLPKDRFSAERLKGVDSTLKIQPAKLEDSAVYLCASSSYRGRTEAFFGQGTRLTVV.

V gene TRBV11-2 combines with J gene TRBJ2-1; the match to TRBD2 covers 10 bases. The CDR3 sequence is 15 residues long. Germline values: CDR1 SGHAT, CDR2 FQNNGV. V was clipped by 3 bases and J by 9 bases; unmatched bases: 8. In DNA form, the CDR3 reads TGTGCCAGCAGCTTGATGGCTAGCGGGAGTGGTGAGCAGTTCTTC. Translation: CASSLMASGSGEQFF.

This clonotype was counted a few times. The chain joins TRBV7-6 to TRBJ2-7; D is perhaps TRBD2 (6 bases). Germline-derived CDR1 and CDR2 are SGHVS and FNYEAQ. The CDR3 has 15 residues. V lost 2 bases to trimming and J lost 5 bases, with 16 bases between them. CDR3 protein: CASSLTGDIPDEQYF. The CDR3 DNA follows: TGTGCCAGCAGCTTAACGGGAGATATCCCTGACGAGCAGTACTTC.

This rearrangement joins TRBV19 to TRBJ1-2; D remains ambiguous. CDR1 is LNHDA, CDR2 SQIVND, per germline (reference sequence). The length of the CDR3 is 12 residues. Trimming stripped 4 bases from V and 6 bases from J, with 9 bases between. CDR3 protein: CASSKREDGYTF. CDR3 coding DNA: TGTGCCAGTAGTAAGAGGGAAGATGGCTACACCTTC.

The J gene is TRBJ2-5, the V gene TRBV20-1; 7 nucleotides align to TRBD2. The CDR3 contains 16 residues. V dropped 3 bases and J dropped 5; count of bases not matched to a gene: 15. Germline CDR1 DFQATT, CDR2 SNEGSKA (reference sequence). CDR3 DNA sequence: TGCAGTGCTAGCGGTCCTGGGCGGGAGAGGGGTGAGACCCAGTACTTC. Amino acids: CSASGPGRERGETQYF.

The chain employs TRBV28 and TRBJ1-5, with TRBD1 identical over 9 bases. CDR1 is MDHEN, CDR2 SYDVKM, per germline. The CDR3 has 16 residues. J was trimmed by 6 bases and V by 4 bases; bases with no gene match: 10. DNA of the CDR3: TGTGCCAGCAGTTCCTTCCTGGACAGGGGAATTCAGCCCCAGCATTTT. This gives the protein CASSSFLDRGIQPQHF. Complete variable domain (other parts from reference TRBV28 and TRBJ1-5): DVKVTQSSRYLVKRTGEKVFLECVQDMDHENMFWYRQDPGLGLRLIYFSYDVKMKEKGDIPEGYSVSREKKERFSLILESASTNQTSMYLCASSSFLDRGIQPQHFGDGTRLSIL.

The chain employs TRBV30 and TRBJ1-2; TRBD1 might be the D (6 bases). CDR3 length: 12 amino acids. CDR1 is GTSNPN and CDR2 is SVGIG in the germline V gene (reference sequence). Trimming took off 3 bases at V and 6 bases at J, with 11 bases between the two ends. The CDR3 reads CAWRTGLHGYTF. In DNA, the CDR3 is TGTGCCTGGAGAACAGGGTTGCATGGCTACACCTTC.

The rearrangement links TRBV7-2 to TRBJ2-5; 7 bases are a match to TRBD2. CDR1 and CDR2 from the germline V gene are SGHTA and FQGNSA. V dropped 5 bases and J dropped 3; count of bases not matched to a gene: 6. The CDR3 consists of 14 residues. Here the CDR3 DNA reads TGTGCCAGCAGCCCCTCCCGGGAGGAAGAGACCCAGTACTTC. Translated, it gives CASSPSREEETQYF.

The chain uses TRBV29-1 and TRBJ2-2; D perhaps matches TRBD1 (5 bases). The germline V gene has CDR1 SQVTM and CDR2 ANQGSEA. The germline V and J ends were trimmed by 4 bases and 3 bases, with 9 bases remaining between them. The CDR3 sequence is 13 residues long. CDR3 loop: CSVGQPDTGELFF. CDR3 nucleotide sequence: TGCAGCGTTGGACAGCCGGACACCGGGGAGCTGTTTTTT.

This clonotype was picked up a small number of times. The rearrangement uses TRBV7-6 and TRBJ1-2; a weak D match, TRBD1 (5 bases). The CDR3 has 13 residues. The germline V gene encodes CDR1 SGHVS and CDR2 FNYEAQ. V lost 2 bases, J lost 6 bases, and 10 bases lay in between. The CDR3 DNA reads TGTGCCAGCAGCTTATTTGGGGGGGATGGCTACACCTTC. Translating it yields CASSLFGGDGYTF.

The chain uses TRBV20-1 and TRBJ2-5; the D gene is possibly TRBD1 (6 bases). Trimming took off 6 bases at V and 1 base at J, with 15 bases between the two ends. Germline CDR1 reads DFQATT; CDR2 reads SNEGSKA (reference sequence). The CDR3 covers 14 residues. The CDR3 sequence is CSARPLTGQETQYF. CDR3 in DNA: TGCAGTGCCCGTCCTTTGACAGGCCAAGAGACCCAGTACTTC.

The genes are TRBV20-1 and TRBJ1-6; 7 bases are shared with TRBD1. CDR1 is DFQATT, CDR2 SNEGSKA, per germline (reference sequence). The trim removed 5 bases at V and 7 bases at J, leaving 5 bases unmatched. CDR3 length: 13 residues. The CDR3 region is CSASDRENSPLHF. The DNA of the CDR3 is TGCAGTGCTTCCGACAGGGAGAATTCACCCCTCCACTTT.

As regards this clonotype: One end of the junction is discordant with germline, which a read error may explain. V gene TRBV5-1 combines with J gene TRBJ1-3; D perhaps matches TRBD1 (6 bases). CDR1 SGHRS and CDR2 YFSETQ come from the germline V gene. CDR3 size: 14 residues. CDR3 bases: TGTGCCAGCAGCTCACAGGGCTCTGGAAACACCATATATTTT. Residues: CASSSQGSGNTIYF.